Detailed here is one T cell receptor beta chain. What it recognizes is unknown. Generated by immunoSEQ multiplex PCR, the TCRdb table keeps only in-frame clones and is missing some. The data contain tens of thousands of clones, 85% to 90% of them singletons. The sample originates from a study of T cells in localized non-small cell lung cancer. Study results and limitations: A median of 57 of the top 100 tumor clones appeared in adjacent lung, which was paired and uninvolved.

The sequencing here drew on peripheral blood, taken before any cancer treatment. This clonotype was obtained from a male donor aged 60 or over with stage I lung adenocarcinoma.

The CDR3 spells CASSISNSNQPQHF. The DNA for the CDR3 is TGTGCCAGTAGTATTAGTAATAGCAATCAGCCCCAGCATTTT. The chain joins TRBV19 to TRBJ1-5; D remains ambiguous. Trimming stripped 3 bases from V and 0 bases from J, with 6 bases between. Per the germline V gene, CDR1 is LNHDA and CDR2 is SQIVND (reference sequence). This CDR3 region has 14 residues.